Sequencing of this T cell receptor (beta chain) was carried out in a study of shared T cell receptors in the human thymus. Some clones are missing from TCRdb's copy, which holds only in-frame ones; the method was immunoSEQ multiplex PCR. Of some 720,000 clones detected, 70% to 90% appear once; the ten largest clones hold 0.01%. The CDR3 has 8 residues. CDR1 is DFQATT, CDR2 SNEGSKA, per germline (reference sequence). Trimming took off 5 bases at V and 11 bases at J, with 6 bases between the two ends. In its sample, this clone was seen once. In addition, the sample was reused for a study of human thymus T cells. That source notes: The donor group consisted of healthy Finnish infants who were having corrective surgery for congenital heart defects. Thymus tissue for the work was resected from patients undergoing corrective heart surgery.

This clonotype originated in a boy under two years old with a congenital heart defect. This chain joins TRBV20-1 and TRBJ1-2; D call uncertain. The sequencing sample was made of thymocytes. CDR3 amino acids: CSAEEYTF. The CDR3 DNA reads TGCAGTGCTGAGGAGTACACCTTC.